This T cell receptor beta chain was recovered during a study of Tregs in tolerant kidney transplant recipients. This clone has a handful of counts. The germline CDR1 and CDR2 sequences are MDHEN and SYDVKM. The V and J ends lost 11 bases and 0 bases respectively, with 17 bases between them. This CDR3 contains 14 residues. Profiling relied on immunoSEQ multiplex PCR, and the TCRdb table lists in-frame clones only, not all of them. The sample includes approximately 98,000 clones, 90% seen only once; the top ten take more than 0.3%. The chain has TRBV28 and TRBJ2-7; TRBD1 is a possible D gene (5 bases). The clonotype was recovered from a human donor who received a combined kidney and bone marrow transplant. Sequenced material: CD4+ T cells from blood, taken before the transplant. Here the CDR3 DNA reads TGTGCCGCTGTAAGTACAGGAAGCTCCTACGAGCAGTACTTC. It translates to CAAVSTGSSYEQYF.